The T cell receptor beta chain described here comes from a study of post-analysis software for immune sequencing data. Whole-study context: As for disease course, relapsing-remitting, secondary progressive and progressive-relapsing multiple sclerosis were all included. Study observations and caveats: Comparison of patients with controls showed 5 or 6 TRBV segments more frequent in patients, TRBV5-6, TRBV5-1 and TRBV20-1 among them.

The CDR3 sequence is 15 residues long. Germline-derived CDR1 and CDR2 are MNHEY and SVGEGT. The V segment lost 6 bases and the J segment 5 bases; nucleotides outside the gene matches: 1. Built from TCR beta cDNA, the libraries had unique molecular identifiers in them. cDNA molecules numbering some 500,000 came from roughly 1.1 to 9.2 million T cells. TCRdb itself ran the PCR reads through MiXCR, one entry per CDR3 protein. The sample yields some 690,000 distinct CDR3 sequences, around 27% seen once. This clonotype was found a few times. As yet, its antigen is unknown. The material sequenced was blood. This TCR came from a girl aged 10-17 years with multiple sclerosis. The chain links TRBV6-2 or TRBV6-3 to TRBJ2-1; 16 bases agree with TRBD2. The CDR3 here is CASRGLAGGHNEQFF. CDR3 sequence (DNA): TGTGCCAGCAGGGGACTAGCGGGAGGGCACAATGAGCAGTTCTTC.